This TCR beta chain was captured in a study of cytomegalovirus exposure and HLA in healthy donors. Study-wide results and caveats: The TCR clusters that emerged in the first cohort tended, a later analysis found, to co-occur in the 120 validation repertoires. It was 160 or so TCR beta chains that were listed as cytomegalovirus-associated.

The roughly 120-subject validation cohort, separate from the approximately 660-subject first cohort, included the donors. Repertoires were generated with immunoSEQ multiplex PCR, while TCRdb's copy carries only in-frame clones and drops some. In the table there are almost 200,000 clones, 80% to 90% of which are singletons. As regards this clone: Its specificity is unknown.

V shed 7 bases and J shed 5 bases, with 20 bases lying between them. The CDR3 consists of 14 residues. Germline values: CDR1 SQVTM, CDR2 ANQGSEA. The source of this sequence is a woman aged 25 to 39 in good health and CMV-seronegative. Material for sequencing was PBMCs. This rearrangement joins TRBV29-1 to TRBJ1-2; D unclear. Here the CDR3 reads CSALDRTGSYGYTF. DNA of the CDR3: TGCAGCGCCCTCGATAGAACGGGGTCTTATGGCTACACCTTC. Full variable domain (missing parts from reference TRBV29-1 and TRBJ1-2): SAVISQKPSRDICQRGTSLTIQCQVDSQVTMMFWYRQQPGQSLTLIATANQGSEATYESGFVIDKFPISRPNLTFSTLTVSNMSPEDSSIYLCSALDRTGSYGYTFGSGTRLTVV.